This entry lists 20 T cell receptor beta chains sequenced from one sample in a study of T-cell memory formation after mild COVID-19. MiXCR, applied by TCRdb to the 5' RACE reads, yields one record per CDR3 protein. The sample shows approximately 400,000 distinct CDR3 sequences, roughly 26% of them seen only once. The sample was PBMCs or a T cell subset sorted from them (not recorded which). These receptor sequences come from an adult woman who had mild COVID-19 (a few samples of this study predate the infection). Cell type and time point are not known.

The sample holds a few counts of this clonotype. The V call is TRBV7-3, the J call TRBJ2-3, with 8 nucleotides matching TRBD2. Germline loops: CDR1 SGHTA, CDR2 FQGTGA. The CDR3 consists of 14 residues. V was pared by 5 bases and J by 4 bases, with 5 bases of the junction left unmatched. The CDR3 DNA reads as TGTGCCAGCAGCCCGGGAGGGGGGTCAGATACGCAGTATTTT. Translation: CASSPGGGSDTQYF.

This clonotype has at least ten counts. CDR3 DNA sequence: TGTGCCAGCAGCCGGGACAGGAGCTCCTACGAGCAGTACTTC. It yields the protein CASSRDRSSYEQYF. The rearrangement links TRBV2 to TRBJ2-7; 8 bases match TRBD1. The CDR3 has 14 amino acids. Per the germline V gene, CDR1 is SNHLY and CDR2 is FYNNEI. V dropped 6 bases and J dropped 0; count of bases not matched to a gene: 4.

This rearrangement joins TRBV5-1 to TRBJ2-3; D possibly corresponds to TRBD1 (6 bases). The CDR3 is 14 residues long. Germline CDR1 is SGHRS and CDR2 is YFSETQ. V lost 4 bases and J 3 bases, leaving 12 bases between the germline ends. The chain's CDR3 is CASSPGDRTDTQYF. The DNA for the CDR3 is TGCGCCAGCAGCCCGGGCGACAGGACAGATACGCAGTATTTT.

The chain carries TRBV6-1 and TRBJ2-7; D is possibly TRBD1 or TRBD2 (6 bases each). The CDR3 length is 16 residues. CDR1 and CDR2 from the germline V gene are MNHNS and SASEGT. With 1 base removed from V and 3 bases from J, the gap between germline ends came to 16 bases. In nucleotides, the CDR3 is TGTGCCAGCAGTGAAGGCTGGGGGGCCAGGGGCTACGAGCAGTACTTC. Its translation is CASSEGWGARGYEQYF.

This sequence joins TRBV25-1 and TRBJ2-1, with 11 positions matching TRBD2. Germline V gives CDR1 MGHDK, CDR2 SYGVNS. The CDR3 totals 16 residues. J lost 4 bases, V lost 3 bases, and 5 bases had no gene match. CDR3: CASSDTGTSGYNEQFF. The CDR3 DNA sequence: TGTGCCAGCAGTGACACCGGGACTAGCGGTTACAATGAGCAGTTCTTC.

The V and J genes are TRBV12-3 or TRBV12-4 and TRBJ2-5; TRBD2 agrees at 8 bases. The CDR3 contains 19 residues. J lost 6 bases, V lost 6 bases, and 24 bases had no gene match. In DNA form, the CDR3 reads TGTGCCAGCAGCTATGGAGGGACTTCGCTAGCGGGCGGGCGGCAGACCCAGTACTTC. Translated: CASSYGGTSLAGGRQTQYF.

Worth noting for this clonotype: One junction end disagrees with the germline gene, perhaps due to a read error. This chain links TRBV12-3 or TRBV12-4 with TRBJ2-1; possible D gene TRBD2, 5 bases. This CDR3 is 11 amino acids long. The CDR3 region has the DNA TGTGCCAGCAGTGCACCCGGGAACCCGCTCTTC. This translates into CASSAPGNPLF.

The CDR3, as DNA: TGTGCCAGCCAGAGCGGGAGGGAGGATACGCAGTATTTT. This sequence encodes CASQSGREDTQYF. The V gene is TRBV7-2, the J gene TRBJ2-3, with 10 nucleotides matching TRBD2. CDR3 size: 13 residues. Germline assignment: CDR1 SGHTA and CDR2 FQGNSA. With V trimmed by 8 bases and J by 6 bases, 5 bases remained unmatched.

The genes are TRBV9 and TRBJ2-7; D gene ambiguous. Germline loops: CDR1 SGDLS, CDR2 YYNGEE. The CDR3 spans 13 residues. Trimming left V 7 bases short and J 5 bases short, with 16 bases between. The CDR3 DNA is TGTGCCAGCTCACCGGGTGGGTTGGACGAGCAGTACTTC. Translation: CASSPGGLDEQYF.

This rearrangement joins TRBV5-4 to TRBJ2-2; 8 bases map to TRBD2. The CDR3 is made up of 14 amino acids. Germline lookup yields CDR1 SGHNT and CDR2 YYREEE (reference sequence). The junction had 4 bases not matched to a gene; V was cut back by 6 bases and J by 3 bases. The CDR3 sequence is CASTGGAYTGELFF. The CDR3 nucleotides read TGTGCCAGCACGGGGGGGGCGTACACCGGGGAGCTGTTTTTT.

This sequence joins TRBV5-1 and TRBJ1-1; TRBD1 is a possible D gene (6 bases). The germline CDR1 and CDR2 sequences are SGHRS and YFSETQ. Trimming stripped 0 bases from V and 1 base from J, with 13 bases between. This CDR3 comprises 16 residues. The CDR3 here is CASSLVAGVGNTEAFF. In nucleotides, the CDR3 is TGCGCCAGCAGCTTGGTGGCAGGGGTAGGGAACACTGAAGCTTTCTTT.

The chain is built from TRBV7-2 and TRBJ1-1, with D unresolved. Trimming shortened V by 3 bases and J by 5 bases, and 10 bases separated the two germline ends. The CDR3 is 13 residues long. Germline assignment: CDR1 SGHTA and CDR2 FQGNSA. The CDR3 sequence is CASSFMGGTEAFF. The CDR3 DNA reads TGTGCCAGCAGCTTTATGGGTGGGACTGAAGCTTTCTTT.

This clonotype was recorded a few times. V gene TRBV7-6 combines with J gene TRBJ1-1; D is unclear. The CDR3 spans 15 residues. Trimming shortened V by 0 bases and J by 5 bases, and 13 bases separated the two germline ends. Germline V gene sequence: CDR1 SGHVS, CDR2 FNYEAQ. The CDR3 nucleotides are TGTGCCAGCAGCTTAGCCCGACGCTCGGGGACTGAAGCTTTCTTT. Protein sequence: CASSLARRSGTEAFF.

The CDR3 DNA follows: TGCAGCGTTGTTGTTCTCTTGCGCAGAGCCTACAATGAGCAGTTCTTC. Encoded protein: CSVVVLLRRAYNEQFF. V and J are TRBV29-1 and TRBJ2-1; D gene uncertain. V was shortened by 4 bases and J by 2 bases, with 18 bases between the two germline ends. This CDR3 is 16 amino acids long. The V gene's germline CDR1 is SQVTM and CDR2 ANQGSEA.

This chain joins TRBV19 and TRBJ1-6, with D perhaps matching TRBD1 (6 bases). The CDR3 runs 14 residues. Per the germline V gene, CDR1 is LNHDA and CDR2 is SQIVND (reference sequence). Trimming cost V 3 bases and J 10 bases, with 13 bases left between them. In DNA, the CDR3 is TGTGCCAGTAGTATGGAACAGGGTGGGTCACCCCTCCACTTT. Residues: CASSMEQGGSPLHF.

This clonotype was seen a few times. Written as DNA, the CDR3 is TGTGCCAGCAGCCCCCAGGGAGCTGGAAACACCATATATTTT. It encodes CASSPQGAGNTIYF. The chain carries TRBV11-2 and TRBJ1-3; the D gene is possibly TRBD1 (5 bases). The V end was cut by 5 bases, the J end by 2 bases, with 10 bases between. Germline values: CDR1 SGHAT, CDR2 FQNNGV. The CDR3 extends over 14 amino acids.

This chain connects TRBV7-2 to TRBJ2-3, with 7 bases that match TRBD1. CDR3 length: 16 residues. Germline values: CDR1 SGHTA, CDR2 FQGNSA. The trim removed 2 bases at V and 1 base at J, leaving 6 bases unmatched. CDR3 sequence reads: CASSLRPGTGTDTQYF. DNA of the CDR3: TGTGCCAGCAGCTTACGACCGGGGACAGGCACAGATACGCAGTATTTT.

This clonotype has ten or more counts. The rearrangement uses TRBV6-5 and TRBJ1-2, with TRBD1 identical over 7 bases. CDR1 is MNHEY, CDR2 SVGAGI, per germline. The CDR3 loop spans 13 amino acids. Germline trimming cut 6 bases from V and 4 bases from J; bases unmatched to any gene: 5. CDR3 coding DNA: TGTGCCAGCAGACAAAGGGACAGCTATGGCTACACCTTC. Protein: CASRQRDSYGYTF.

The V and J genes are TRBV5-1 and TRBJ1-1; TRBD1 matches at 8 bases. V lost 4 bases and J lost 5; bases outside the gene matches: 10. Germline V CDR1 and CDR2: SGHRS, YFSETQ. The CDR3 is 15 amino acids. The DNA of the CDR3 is TGCGCCAGCAGCGGGAGGACAGGGCTGAGGACTGAAGCTTTCTTT. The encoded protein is CASSGRTGLRTEAFF.

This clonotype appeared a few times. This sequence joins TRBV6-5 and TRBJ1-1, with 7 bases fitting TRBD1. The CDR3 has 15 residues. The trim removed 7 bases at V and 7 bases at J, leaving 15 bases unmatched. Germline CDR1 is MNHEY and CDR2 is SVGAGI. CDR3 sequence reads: CASNMGTAIRSEAFF. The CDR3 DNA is TGTGCCAGCAACATGGGGACAGCTATTAGAAGTGAAGCTTTCTTT.